This TCR beta chain was identified during a study of blood T cell repertoires in COVID-19. Study in general: Whether acute or convalescent, the COVID-19 samples came from the United States, Italy and Spain.

Authors' processing steps: The assay estimated nucleated cells by amplifying reference gene primers. Sequencing was performed with immunoSEQ multiplex PCR; in TCRdb, only in-frame clones are kept and a portion is missing. V and J calls and clone size are copied from that table; D and trimming were computed from the DNA. The data contain about 250,000 clones, roughly 85% of them singletons. The trim removed 2 bases at V and 2 bases at J, leaving 5 bases unmatched. Germline loops: CDR1 GTSNPN, CDR2 SVGIG (reference sequence). This CDR3 contains 14 residues. Individuals drawn from approximately 26 US areas were about 18 to 90 years old.

The chain has TRBV30 and TRBJ2-5; 7 bases fit TRBD1. This clonotype was sampled from a woman aged 50 to 60 with acute COVID-19. Sequencing input: PBMCs or T cells enriched from blood (not recorded which). DNA of the CDR3: TGTGCCTGGAGTAAAAGGGGGCGACAAGAGACCCAGTACTTC. This gives the protein CAWSKRGRQETQYF.